The next 11 T cell receptor beta chains were all read from a single sample in a study of a mutant IDH1 vaccine in newly diagnosed glioma. Time point: baseline, week 1 (first vaccination visit). Treatment meaning: pre-vaccination baseline after standard-of-care therapy. Clones were sequenced by immunoSEQ multiplex PCR, and TCRdb holds only the in-frame ones, with some missing. Of some 15,000 clones in the sample, 70% to 80% were seen once. This specimen consisted of PBMCs, obtained from a glioma patient treated with radiotherapy, temozolomide or both. These receptors originate from a man in his forties or fifties with glioma.

The V gene is TRBV19, the J gene TRBJ2-1; D remains ambiguous. V dropped 6 bases and J dropped 5 bases, with 14 bases sitting between them. CDR1 LNHDA and CDR2 SQIVND come from the germline V gene (reference sequence). This CDR3 is 14 amino acids long. CDR3 protein: CASSPLEVDNEQFF. Written as DNA, the CDR3 is TGTGCCAGTAGCCCCCTCGAGGTTGACAATGAGCAGTTCTTC.

V is TRBV11-3 and J is TRBJ2-5, with no clear D. The ends were cut back, 5 bases at V and 4 bases at J, with 11 bases in the middle. The V gene's germline CDR1 is SGHNT and CDR2 YENEEA. This CDR3 comprises 13 residues. The CDR3 region has the DNA TGTGCCAGCAGCCCCCGCGGAGCAGAGACCCAGTACTTC. This gives the protein CASSPRGAETQYF.

The CDR3 protein is CASSQGKNYRGQANEKLFF. CDR3 bases: TGCGCCAGCAGCCAAGGTAAGAATTACAGGGGGCAGGCTAATGAAAAACTGTTTTTT. The V and J genes are TRBV4-1 and TRBJ1-4; 9 bases agree with TRBD1. The trim removed 1 base at V and 3 bases at J, leaving 12 bases unmatched. The CDR3 is 19 residues long. Germline values: CDR1 MGHRA, CDR2 YSYEKL.

The V and J genes are TRBV4-3 and TRBJ2-4, with D perhaps matching TRBD2 (6 bases). The V end was cut by 0 bases, the J end by 7 bases, with 10 bases between. In germline, CDR1 is LGHNA, CDR2 YSLEER. This CDR3 region has 14 residues. CDR3 region: CASSQDTSRNIQYF. CDR3 bases: TGCGCCAGCAGCCAAGATACTAGCAGGAACATTCAGTACTTC.

This sequence joins TRBV19 and TRBJ1-5; maybe TRBD1 (5 bases). The CDR3 length is 13 residues. The germline CDR1 and CDR2 sequences are LNHDA and SQIVND (reference sequence). V was pared by 5 bases and J by 8 bases, with 13 bases between. The CDR3 loop is CASSFKGSEPQHF. The CDR3 DNA follows: TGTGCCAGTAGTTTTAAGGGGTCGGAGCCCCAGCATTTT. Filled out from reference TRBV19 and TRBJ1-5, the complete variable domain reads DGGITQSPKYLFRKEGQNVTLSCEQNLNHDAMYWYRQDPGQGLRLIYYSQIVNDFQKGDIAEGYSVSREKKESFPLTVTSAQKNPTAFYLCASSFKGSEPQHFGDGTRLSIL.

A single count supports this clone. The chain recombines TRBV5-4 with TRBJ1-1; 8 positions agree with TRBD1. This CDR3 comprises 16 residues. With V trimmed by 3 bases and J by 1 base, 8 bases remained unmatched. Per germline, CDR1 SGHNT and CDR2 YYREEE (reference sequence). The DNA of the CDR3 is TGTGCCAGCAGCTCCCCAACCGGGACAGGGAACACTGAAGCTTTCTTT. It translates to CASSSPTGTGNTEAFF. Full variable domain (rest looked up from reference TRBV5-4 and TRBJ1-1): ETGVTQSPTHLIKTRGQQVTLRCSSQSGHNTVSWYQQALGQGPQFIFQYYREEENGRGNFPPRFSGLQFPNYSSELNVNALELDDSALYLCASSSPTGTGNTEAFFGQGTRLTVV.

This clone was detected a few times. This chain links TRBV4-3 with TRBJ1-1; no clear D gene. The CDR3 runs to 14 residues. From germline, CDR1 is LGHNA and CDR2 YSLEER. Trimming removed 4 bases from V and 1 base from J, with 10 bases in between. The CDR3 loop is CASSPSWQNTEAFF. DNA for the CDR3: TGCGCCAGCAGCCCCAGCTGGCAGAACACTGAAGCTTTCTTT.

This chain uses TRBV6-1 with TRBJ1-2, with 10 bases fitting TRBD1. V lost 4 bases to trimming and J lost 4 bases; unmatched junction nucleotides: 3. The CDR3 has 14 residues. Germline V CDR1 and CDR2: MNHNS, SASEGT. The chain's CDR3 is CASSVGQGGYGYTF. CDR3 nucleotides: TGTGCCAGCAGTGTAGGACAGGGGGGCTATGGCTACACCTTC.

The chain employs TRBV6-6 and TRBJ2-1, with TRBD2 matching over 10 bases. The junction had 6 bases not matched to a gene; V was cut back by 5 bases and J by 5 bases. The CDR3 is made up of 15 amino acids. Germline V gives CDR1 MNHNY, CDR2 SVGAGI (reference sequence). CDR3 sequence (DNA): TGTGCCAGCAGTCACATAGCGGGAGGCCACAATGAGCAGTTCTTC. Protein sequence: CASSHIAGGHNEQFF.

This chain uses TRBV7-2 with TRBJ2-1, with TRBD2 matching 8 bases. J lost 12 bases, V lost 5 bases, and 18 bases had no gene match. In germline, CDR1 is SGHTA, CDR2 FQGNSA. The CDR3 is 16 amino acids. CDR3 nucleotides: TGTGCCAGCAGCCCCCAAGCGGGAGAGTTTCTCGAGATGCAGTTCTTC. Its translation: CASSPQAGEFLEMQFF.

The chain joins TRBV19 to TRBJ2-7; D is possibly TRBD2 (6 bases). The V gene's germline CDR1 is LNHDA and CDR2 SQIVND (reference sequence). CDR3 length equals 13 residues. Trimming took 9 bases from V and 0 from J, leaving 12 bases between them. For the CDR3, the DNA is TGTGCCAGCCGGGACTTCACCTCCTACGAGCAGTACTTC. It translates to CASRDFTSYEQYF.